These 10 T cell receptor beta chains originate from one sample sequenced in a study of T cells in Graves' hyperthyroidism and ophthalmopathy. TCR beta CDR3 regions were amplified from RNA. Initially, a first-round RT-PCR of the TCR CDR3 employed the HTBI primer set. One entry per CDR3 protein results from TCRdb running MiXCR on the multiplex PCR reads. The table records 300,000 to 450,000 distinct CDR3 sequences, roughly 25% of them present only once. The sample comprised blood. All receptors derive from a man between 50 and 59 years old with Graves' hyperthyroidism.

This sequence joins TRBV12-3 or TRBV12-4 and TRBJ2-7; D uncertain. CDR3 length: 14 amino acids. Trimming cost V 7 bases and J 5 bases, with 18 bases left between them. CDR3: CASKRFGLEDEQYF. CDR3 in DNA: TGTGCCAGCAAAAGGTTCGGGCTAGAAGACGAGCAGTACTTC.

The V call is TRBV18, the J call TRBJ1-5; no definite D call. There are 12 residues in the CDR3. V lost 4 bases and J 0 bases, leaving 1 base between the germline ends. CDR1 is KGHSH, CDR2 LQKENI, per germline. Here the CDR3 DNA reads TGTGCCAGCTCACATAGCAATCAGCCCCAGCATTTT. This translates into CASSHSNQPQHF. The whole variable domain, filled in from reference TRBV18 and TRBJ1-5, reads NAGVMQNPRHLVRRRGQEARLRCSPMKGHSHVYWYRQLPEEGLKFMVYLQKENIIDESGMPKERFSAEFPKEGPSILRIQQVVRGDSAAYFCASSHSNQPQHFGDGTRLSIL.

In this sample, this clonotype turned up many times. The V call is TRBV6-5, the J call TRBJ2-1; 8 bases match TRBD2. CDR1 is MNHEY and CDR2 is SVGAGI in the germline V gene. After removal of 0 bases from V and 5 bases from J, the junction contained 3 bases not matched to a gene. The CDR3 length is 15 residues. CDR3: CASSYSGLGDNEQFF. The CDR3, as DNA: TGTGCCAGCAGTTACTCGGGACTAGGGGACAATGAGCAGTTCTTC.

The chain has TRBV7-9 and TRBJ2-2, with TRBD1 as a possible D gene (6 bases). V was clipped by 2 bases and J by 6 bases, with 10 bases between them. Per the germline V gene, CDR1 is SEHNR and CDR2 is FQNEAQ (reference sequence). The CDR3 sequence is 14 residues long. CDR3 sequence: CASSLSGEAGELFF. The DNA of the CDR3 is TGTGCCAGCAGCTTATCAGGGGAAGCCGGGGAGCTGTTTTTT.

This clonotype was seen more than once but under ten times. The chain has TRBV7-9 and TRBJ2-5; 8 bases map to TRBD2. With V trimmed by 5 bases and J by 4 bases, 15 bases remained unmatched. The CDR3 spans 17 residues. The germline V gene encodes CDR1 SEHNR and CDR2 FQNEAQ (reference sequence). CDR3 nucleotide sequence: TGTGCCAGCAGCCTCGCTGGGGTAACCGGGAGGGGAGAGACCCAGTACTTC. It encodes CASSLAGVTGRGETQYF.

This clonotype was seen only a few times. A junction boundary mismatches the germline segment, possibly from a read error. CDR3 in amino acids: CAISESKGGTYEQYF. For the CDR3, the DNA is TGTGCCATCAGTGAGTCGAAGGGCGGAACCTACGAGCAGTACTTC. The V gene is TRBV2, the J gene TRBJ2-7, with D hard to call. The CDR3 has 15 residues. CDR1 is SNHLY, CDR2 FYNNEI, per germline.

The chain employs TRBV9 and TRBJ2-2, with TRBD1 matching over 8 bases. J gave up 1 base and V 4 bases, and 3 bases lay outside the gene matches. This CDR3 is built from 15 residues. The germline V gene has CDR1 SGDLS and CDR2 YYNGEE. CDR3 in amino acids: CASSSQGVNTGELFF. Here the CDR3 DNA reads TGTGCCAGCAGCTCACAGGGGGTGAACACCGGGGAGCTGTTTTTT.

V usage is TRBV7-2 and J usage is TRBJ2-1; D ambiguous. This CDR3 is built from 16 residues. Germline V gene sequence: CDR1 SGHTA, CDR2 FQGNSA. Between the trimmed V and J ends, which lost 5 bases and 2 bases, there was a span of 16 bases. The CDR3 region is CASSQDLAVPYNEQFF. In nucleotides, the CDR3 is TGTGCCAGCAGCCAAGATCTGGCAGTCCCCTACAATGAGCAGTTCTTC. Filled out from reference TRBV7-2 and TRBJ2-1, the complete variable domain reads GAGVSQSPSNKVTEKGKDVELRCDPISGHTALYWYRQSLGQGLEFLIYFQGNSAPDKSGLPSDRFSAERTGGSVSTLTIQRTQQEDSAVYLCASSQDLAVPYNEQFFGPGTRLTVL.

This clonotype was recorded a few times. The CDR3 region is CASSFGLADQETQYF. CDR3 in DNA: TGTGCCAGCAGCTTTGGACTAGCGGACCAAGAGACCCAGTACTTC. The V and J genes are TRBV7-9 and TRBJ2-5; the match to TRBD2 covers 10 bases. CDR3 length: 15 amino acids. Trimming at V came to 3 bases and at J to 0 bases, leaving 1 base not matched to a gene. The germline gives CDR1 SEHNR, CDR2 FQNEAQ (reference sequence).

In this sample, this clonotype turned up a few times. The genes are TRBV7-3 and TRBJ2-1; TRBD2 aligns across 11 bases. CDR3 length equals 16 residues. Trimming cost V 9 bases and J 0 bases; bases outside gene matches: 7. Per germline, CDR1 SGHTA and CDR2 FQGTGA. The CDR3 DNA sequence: TGTGCCAGTAGTACGGGACTAGCGGCCTCCTACAATGAGCAGTTCTTC. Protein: CASSTGLAASYNEQFF.